This TCR beta chain was sequenced in a study of shared clonotypes between healthy human individuals. Study conclusions and caveats: An anticipated effect of sequencing depth on clonotype sharing among donors was recognized.

Assay runs were performed at deep level. Genomic DNA of every subset was divided equally among multiple immunoSEQ plates. Data came from immunoSEQ multiplex PCR; TCRdb stores just in-frame clones and leaves some out. The table records 2 million or so clones, approximately 95% of them present only once. Cells designated naive CD8 were CD45RO-negative and were positively selected for CCR7, with terminally differentiated effector memory CD45RA+ cells excluded. Details on this clone: The antigen is not known.

CDR1 and CDR2 from the germline V gene are SGHVS and FQNEAQ. V was pared by 2 bases and J by 0 bases, with 11 bases between. The CDR3 covers 15 residues. The chain combines TRBV7-8 with TRBJ2-7, with D unclear. The clonotype was recovered from a man between 18 and 29 years old in good health. The specimen was naive CD8+ T cells sorted from blood. CDR3 amino acids: CASSLPDHRSYEQYF. The CDR3 bases are TGTGCCAGCAGCTTACCTGATCACCGCTCCTACGAGCAGTACTTC.